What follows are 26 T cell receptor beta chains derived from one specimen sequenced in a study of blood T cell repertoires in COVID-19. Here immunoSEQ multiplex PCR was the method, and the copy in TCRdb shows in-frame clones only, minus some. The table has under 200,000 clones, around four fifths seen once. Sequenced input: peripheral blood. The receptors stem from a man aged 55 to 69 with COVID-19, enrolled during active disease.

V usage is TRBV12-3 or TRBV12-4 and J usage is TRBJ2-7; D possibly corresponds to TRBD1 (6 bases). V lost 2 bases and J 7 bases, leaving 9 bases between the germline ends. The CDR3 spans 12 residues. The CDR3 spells CASSLRTEEQYF. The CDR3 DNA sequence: TGTGCCAGCAGTTTAAGGACAGAAGAGCAGTACTTC.

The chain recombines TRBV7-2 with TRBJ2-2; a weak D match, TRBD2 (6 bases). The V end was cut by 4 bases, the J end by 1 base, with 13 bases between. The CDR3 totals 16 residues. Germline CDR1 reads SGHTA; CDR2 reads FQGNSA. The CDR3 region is CASSSPGRRNTGELFF. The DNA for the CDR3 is TGTGCCAGCAGCTCCCCGGGGAGGCGGAACACCGGGGAGCTGTTTTTT. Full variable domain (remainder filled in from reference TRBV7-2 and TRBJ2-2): GAGVSQSPSNKVTEKGKDVELRCDPISGHTALYWYRQSLGQGLEFLIYFQGNSAPDKSGLPSDRFSAERTGGSVSTLTIQRTQQEDSAVYLCASSSPGRRNTGELFFGEGSRLTVL.

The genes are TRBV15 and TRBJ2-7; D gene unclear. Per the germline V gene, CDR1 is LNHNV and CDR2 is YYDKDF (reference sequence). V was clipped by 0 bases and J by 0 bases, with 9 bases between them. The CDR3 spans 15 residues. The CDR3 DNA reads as TGTGCCACCAGCAGAGATCTTGGCAGCTCCTACGAGCAGTACTTC. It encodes CATSRDLGSSYEQYF.

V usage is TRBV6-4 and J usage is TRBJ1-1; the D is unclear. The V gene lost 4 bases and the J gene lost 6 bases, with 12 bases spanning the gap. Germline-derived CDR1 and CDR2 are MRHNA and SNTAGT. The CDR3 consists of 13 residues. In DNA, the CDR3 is TGTGCCAGCAGTGTGAGGGTCTTGGCTGAAGCTTTCTTT. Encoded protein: CASSVRVLAEAFF.

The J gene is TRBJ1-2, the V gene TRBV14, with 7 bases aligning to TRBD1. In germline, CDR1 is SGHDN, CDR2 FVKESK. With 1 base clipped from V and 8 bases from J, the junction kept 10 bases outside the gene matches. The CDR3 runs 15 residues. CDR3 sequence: CASSQGQGSSRGYTF. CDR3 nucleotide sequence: TGTGCCAGCAGCCAAGGACAGGGAAGCAGTAGAGGCTACACCTTC.

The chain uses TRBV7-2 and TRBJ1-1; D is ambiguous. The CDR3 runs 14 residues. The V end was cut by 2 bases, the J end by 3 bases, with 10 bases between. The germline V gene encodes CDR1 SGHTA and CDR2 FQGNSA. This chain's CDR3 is CASSLRFGDTEAFF. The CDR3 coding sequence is TGTGCCAGCAGCTTAAGGTTCGGGGACACTGAAGCTTTCTTT.

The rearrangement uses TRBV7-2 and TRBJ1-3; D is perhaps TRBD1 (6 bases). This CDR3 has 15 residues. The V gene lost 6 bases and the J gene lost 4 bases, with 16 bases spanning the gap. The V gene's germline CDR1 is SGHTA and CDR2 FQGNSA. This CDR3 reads CASSFSQGIGNTIYF. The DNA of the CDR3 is TGTGCCAGCAGTTTCAGCCAGGGGATCGGAAACACCATATATTTT.

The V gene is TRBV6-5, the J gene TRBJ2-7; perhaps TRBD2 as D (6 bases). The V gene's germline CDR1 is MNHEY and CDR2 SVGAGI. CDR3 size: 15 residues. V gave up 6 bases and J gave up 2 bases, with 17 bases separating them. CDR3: CASSFSGTAAYEQYF. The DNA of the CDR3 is TGTGCCAGCAGCTTCTCAGGGACTGCAGCCTACGAGCAGTACTTC.

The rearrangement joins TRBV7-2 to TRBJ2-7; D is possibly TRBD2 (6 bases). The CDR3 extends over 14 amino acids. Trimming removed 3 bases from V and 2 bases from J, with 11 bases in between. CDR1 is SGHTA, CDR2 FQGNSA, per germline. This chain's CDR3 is CASSFPGRPYEQYF. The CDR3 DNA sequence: TGTGCCAGCAGCTTTCCCGGGAGACCCTACGAGCAGTACTTC. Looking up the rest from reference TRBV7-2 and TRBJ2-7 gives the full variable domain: GAGVSQSPSNKVTEKGKDVELRCDPISGHTALYWYRQSLGQGLEFLIYFQGNSAPDKSGLPSDRFSAERTGGSVSTLTIQRTQQEDSAVYLCASSFPGRPYEQYFGPGTRLTVT.

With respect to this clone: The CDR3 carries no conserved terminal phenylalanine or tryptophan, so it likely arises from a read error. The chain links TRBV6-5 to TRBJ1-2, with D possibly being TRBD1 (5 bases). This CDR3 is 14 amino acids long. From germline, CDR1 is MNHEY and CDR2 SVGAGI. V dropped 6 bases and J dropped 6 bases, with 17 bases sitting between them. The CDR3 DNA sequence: TGTGCCAGCAGGGATTTGGGAGGGGCGCATGGCTACACCCTC. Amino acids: CASRDLGGAHGYTL.

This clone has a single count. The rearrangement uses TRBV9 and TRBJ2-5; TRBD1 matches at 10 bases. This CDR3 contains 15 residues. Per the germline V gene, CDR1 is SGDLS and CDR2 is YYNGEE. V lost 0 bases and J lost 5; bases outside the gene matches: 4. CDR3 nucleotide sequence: TGTGCCAGCAGCGTAGTCGGACAGGGGGGGGAGACCCAGTACTTC. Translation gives CASSVVGQGGETQYF.

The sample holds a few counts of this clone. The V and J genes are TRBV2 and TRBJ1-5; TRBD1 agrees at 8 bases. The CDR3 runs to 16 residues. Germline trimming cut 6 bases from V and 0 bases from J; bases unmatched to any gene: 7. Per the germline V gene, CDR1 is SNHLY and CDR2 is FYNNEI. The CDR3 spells CASRDRDGYSNQPQHF. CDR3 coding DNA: TGTGCCAGCAGGGACAGGGACGGCTATAGCAATCAGCCCCAGCATTTT.

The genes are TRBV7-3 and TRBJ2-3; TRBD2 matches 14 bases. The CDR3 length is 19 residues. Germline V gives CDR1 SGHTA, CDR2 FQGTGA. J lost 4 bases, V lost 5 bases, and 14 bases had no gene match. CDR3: CASSVRGPGLAGAPDTQYF. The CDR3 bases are TGTGCCAGCAGCGTACGGGGCCCGGGACTAGCGGGAGCCCCAGATACGCAGTATTTT.

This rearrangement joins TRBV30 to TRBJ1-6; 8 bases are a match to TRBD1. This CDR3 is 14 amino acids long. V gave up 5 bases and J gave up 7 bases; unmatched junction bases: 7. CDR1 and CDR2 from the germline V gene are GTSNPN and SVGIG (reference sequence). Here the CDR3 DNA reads TGTGCCTGGCGGAGGGGGGACAGGAATTCACCCCTCCACTTT. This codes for CAWRRGDRNSPLHF.

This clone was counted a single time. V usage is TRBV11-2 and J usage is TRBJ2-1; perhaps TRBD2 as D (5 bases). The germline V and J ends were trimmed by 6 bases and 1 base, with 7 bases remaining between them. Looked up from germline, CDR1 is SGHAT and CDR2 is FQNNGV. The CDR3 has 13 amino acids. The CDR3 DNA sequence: TGTGCCAGCAGGCGGGTATCCTACAATGAGCAGTTCTTC. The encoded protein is CASRRVSYNEQFF.

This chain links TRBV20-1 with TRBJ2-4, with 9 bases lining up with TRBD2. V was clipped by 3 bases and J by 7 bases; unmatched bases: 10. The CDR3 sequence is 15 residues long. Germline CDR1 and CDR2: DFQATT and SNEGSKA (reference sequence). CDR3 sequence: CSASSAGGSGNIQYF. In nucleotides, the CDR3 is TGCAGTGCTAGTTCAGCGGGAGGCAGTGGGAACATTCAGTACTTC.

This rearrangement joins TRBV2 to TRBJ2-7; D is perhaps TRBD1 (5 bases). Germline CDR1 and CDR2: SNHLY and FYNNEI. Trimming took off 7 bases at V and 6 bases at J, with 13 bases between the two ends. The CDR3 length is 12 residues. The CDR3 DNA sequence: TGTGCCAGCACGCCAGGGTATATCGAGCAGTACTTC. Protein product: CASTPGYIEQYF.

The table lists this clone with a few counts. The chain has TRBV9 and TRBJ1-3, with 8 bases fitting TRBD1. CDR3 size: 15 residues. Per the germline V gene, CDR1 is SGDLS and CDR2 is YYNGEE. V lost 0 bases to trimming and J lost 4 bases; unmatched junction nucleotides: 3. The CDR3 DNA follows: TGTGCCAGCAGCGTAGTAGACAGGGGAGGAAACACCATATATTTT. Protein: CASSVVDRGGNTIYF. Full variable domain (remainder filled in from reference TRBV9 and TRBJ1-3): DSGVTQTPKHLITATGQRVTLRCSPRSGDLSVYWYQQSLDQGLQFLIQYYNGEERAKGNILERFSAQQFPDLHSELNLSSLELGDSALYFCASSVVDRGGNTIYFGEGSWLTVV.

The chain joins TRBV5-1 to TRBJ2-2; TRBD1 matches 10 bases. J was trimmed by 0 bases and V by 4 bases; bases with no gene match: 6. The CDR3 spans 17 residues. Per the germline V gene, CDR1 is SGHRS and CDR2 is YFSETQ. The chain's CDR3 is CASSRGTGVTNTGELFF. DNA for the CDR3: TGCGCCAGCAGCCGTGGGACAGGGGTTACGAACACCGGGGAGCTGTTTTTT.

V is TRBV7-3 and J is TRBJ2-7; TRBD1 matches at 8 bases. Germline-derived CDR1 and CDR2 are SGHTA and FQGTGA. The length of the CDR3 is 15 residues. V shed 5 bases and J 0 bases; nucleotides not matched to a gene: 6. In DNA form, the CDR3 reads TGTGCCAGCAGCGCAGGACAGGGATTCTCCTACGAGCAGTACTTC. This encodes CASSAGQGFSYEQYF.

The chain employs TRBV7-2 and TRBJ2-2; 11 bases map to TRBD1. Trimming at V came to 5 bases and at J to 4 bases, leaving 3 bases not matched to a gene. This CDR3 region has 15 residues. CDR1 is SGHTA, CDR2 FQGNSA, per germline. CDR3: CASSHGQGATGELFF. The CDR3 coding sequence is TGTGCCAGCAGCCATGGACAGGGGGCCACCGGGGAGCTGTTTTTT.

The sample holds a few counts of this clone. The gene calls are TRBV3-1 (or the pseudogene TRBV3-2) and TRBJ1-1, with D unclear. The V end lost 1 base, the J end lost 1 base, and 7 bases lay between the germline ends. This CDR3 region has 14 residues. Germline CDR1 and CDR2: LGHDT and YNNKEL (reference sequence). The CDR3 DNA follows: TGTGCCAGCAGCCAAGGACATCAGAACACTGAAGCTTTCTTT. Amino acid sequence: CASSQGHQNTEAFF.

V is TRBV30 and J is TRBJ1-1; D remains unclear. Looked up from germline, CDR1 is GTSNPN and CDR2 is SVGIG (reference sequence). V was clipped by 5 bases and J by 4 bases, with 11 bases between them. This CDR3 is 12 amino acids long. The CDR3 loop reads CAWGGLGTEAFF. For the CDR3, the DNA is TGTGCCTGGGGCGGGTTGGGCACTGAAGCTTTCTTT.

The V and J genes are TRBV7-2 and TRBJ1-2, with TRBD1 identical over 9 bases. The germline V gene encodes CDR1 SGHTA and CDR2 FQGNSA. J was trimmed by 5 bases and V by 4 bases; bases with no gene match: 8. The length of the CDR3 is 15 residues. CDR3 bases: TGTGCCAGCAGCTCGGACAGGGGCGGGGGGTATGGCTACACCTTC. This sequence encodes CASSSDRGGGYGYTF.

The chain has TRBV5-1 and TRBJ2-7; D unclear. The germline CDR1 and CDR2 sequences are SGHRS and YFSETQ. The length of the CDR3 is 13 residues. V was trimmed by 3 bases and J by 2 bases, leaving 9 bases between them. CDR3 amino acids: CASSSDGAYEQYF. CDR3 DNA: TGCGCCAGCAGCTCAGACGGAGCCTACGAGCAGTACTTC.

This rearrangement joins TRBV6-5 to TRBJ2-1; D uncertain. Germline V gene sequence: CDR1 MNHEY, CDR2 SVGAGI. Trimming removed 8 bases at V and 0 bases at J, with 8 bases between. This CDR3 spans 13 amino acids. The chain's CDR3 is CASQRSSYNEQFF. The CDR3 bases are TGTGCCAGCCAGCGTAGCTCCTACAATGAGCAGTTCTTC.